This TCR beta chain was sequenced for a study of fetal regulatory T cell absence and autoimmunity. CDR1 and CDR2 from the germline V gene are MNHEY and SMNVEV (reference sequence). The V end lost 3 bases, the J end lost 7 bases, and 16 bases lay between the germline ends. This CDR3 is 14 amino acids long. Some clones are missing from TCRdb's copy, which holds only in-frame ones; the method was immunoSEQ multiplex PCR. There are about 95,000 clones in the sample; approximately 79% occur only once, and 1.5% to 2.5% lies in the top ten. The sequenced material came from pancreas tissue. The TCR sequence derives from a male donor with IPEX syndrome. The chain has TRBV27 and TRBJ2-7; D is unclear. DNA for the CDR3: TGTGCCAGCAGTTTGGGTATTCACGGCGGTGAGCAGTACTTC. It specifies CASSLGIHGGEQYF.